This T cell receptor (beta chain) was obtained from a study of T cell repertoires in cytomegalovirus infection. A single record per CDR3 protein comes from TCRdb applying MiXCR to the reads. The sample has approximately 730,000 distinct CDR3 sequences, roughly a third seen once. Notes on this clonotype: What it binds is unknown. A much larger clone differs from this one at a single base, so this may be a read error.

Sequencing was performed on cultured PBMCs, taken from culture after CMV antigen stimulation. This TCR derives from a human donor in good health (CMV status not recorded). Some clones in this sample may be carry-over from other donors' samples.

The CDR3 here is CASSFLRKDTQYF. The CDR3 DNA reads as TGTGCCAGCAGCTTTTTGCGGAAAGATACCCAGTACTTC. The V gene is TRBV7-2, the J gene TRBJ2-5; D gene unclear. The CDR3 loop spans 13 amino acids. From germline, CDR1 is SGHTA and CDR2 FQGNSA.